The clone carrying this T cell receptor (beta chain) appeared a few times. Each donor gave roughly 9.8 milliliters of peripheral blood. It was with a sample-barcoded 5' primer and a J-beta primer mix that a second PCR of about 7 to 12 cycles was run. One entry per CDR3 protein, called by TCRdb with MiXCR from the 5' RACE reads. The sample lists hundreds of thousands of distinct CDR3 sequences, more than 25% occurring once. This sample is drawn from a study of blood T cells in healthy people across ages. The CDR3 length is 16 residues. Trimming cost V 0 bases and J 4 bases, with 15 bases left between them. Germline CDR1 is LNHDA and CDR2 is SQIVND (reference sequence).

Source material: blood. This receptor was taken from an elderly woman in good health. The chain has TRBV19 and TRBJ1-2; the D gene is possibly TRBD1 (5 bases). CDR3: CASSIDGTRTGYGYTF. Written as DNA, the CDR3 is TGTGCCAGTAGTATAGACGGGACCAGGACTGGCTATGGCTACACCTTC.